These 20 T cell receptor beta chains were all obtained from the same sample, sequenced in a study of blood T cell repertoires in COVID-19. Sequencing was performed with immunoSEQ multiplex PCR; in TCRdb, only in-frame clones are kept and a portion is missing. The sample has over 120,000 clones, 70% to 80% seen once; the top ten hold around 4.8%. The source material was peripheral blood. The receptor source for this set is a woman older than 75 with active or convalescent COVID-19.

The V call is TRBV29-1, the J call TRBJ2-3; TRBD1 might be the D (5 bases). Germline V gene sequence: CDR1 SQVTM, CDR2 ANQGSEA. This CDR3 region has 13 residues. The ends were cut back, 7 bases at V and 1 base at J, with 12 bases in the middle. DNA of the CDR3: TGCAGCGCAGTAGGGGCAGGCACAGATACGCAGTATTTT. It codes for CSAVGAGTDTQYF.

In nucleotides, the CDR3 is TGTGCCAGCAGGGGGCGGGACCGCGAGTTATACTACGAGCAGTACTTC. Its translation: CASRGRDRELYYEQYF. The chain carries TRBV2 and TRBJ2-7, with D possibly being TRBD2 (6 bases). V was trimmed by 6 bases and J by 3 bases, leaving 21 bases between them. Per germline, CDR1 SNHLY and CDR2 FYNNEI. The CDR3 is 16 amino acids.

J is TRBJ2-1 and V is TRBV23-1; 8 nucleotides agree with TRBD2. TRBV23-1 is flagged as an ORF with uncertain function. The CDR3 length is 16 residues. V shed 7 bases and J 5 bases; nucleotides not matched to a gene: 13. CDR3 amino acids: CASTPPLEGLDNEQFF. The CDR3 DNA sequence: TGCGCCAGCACCCCCCCGCTGGAGGGACTAGACAATGAGCAGTTCTTC.

In its sample, this clone was seen a few times. J is TRBJ1-5 and V is TRBV9; 10 bases line up with TRBD1. Germline V gene lookup returns CDR1 SGDLS and CDR2 YYNGEE. Losses at the gene ends were 3 bases for V and 5 bases for J; bases not matched to a gene: 2. The CDR3 spans 14 residues. CDR3 sequence (DNA): TGTGCCAGCAGCGCTGGACAGGGGGATCAGCCCCAGCATTTT. Translating it yields CASSAGQGDQPQHF.

CDR3 nucleotide sequence: TGTGCCAGCAGCCTGGGGGCGGGCACCGGGGAGCTGTTTTTT. Amino acids: CASSLGAGTGELFF. V usage is TRBV5-6 and J usage is TRBJ2-2, with D possibly being TRBD1 (6 bases). The CDR3 spans 14 residues. CDR1 and CDR2 (germline): SGHDT, YYEEEE. The V gene lost 4 bases and the J gene lost 4 bases, with 11 bases spanning the gap.

The V call is TRBV9, the J call TRBJ2-5; a weak D match, TRBD2 (6 bases). CDR1 and CDR2 (germline): SGDLS, YYNGEE. The CDR3 totals 14 residues. V shed 4 bases and J shed 3 bases, with 13 bases lying between them. For the CDR3, the DNA is TGTGCCAGCAGCTCCCTTGGACTAAAAGAGACCCAGTACTTC. It specifies CASSSLGLKETQYF.

There are many counts of this clone. This chain connects TRBV18 to TRBJ1-1, with TRBD1 matching over 8 bases. The CDR3 is 14 amino acids. V was pared by 3 bases and J by 5 bases, with 5 bases of the junction left unmatched. The V gene's germline CDR1 is KGHSH and CDR2 LQKENI. The CDR3 sequence is CASSPSGGGTEAFF. In nucleotides, the CDR3 is TGTGCCAGCTCACCGTCAGGGGGCGGGACTGAAGCTTTCTTT.

The V call is TRBV29-1, the J call TRBJ2-5; 12 nucleotides line up with TRBD2. The germline CDR1 and CDR2 sequences are SQVTM and ANQGSEA. CDR3 length: 14 residues. V lost 5 bases and J lost 2; bases outside the gene matches: 3. In DNA form, the CDR3 reads TGCAGCGTTTTTGGACTAGCGGGGCAAGAGACCCAGTACTTC. Protein product: CSVFGLAGQETQYF.

The J gene is TRBJ2-5, the V gene TRBV12-3 or TRBV12-4; D possibly corresponds to TRBD1 (7 bases). Trimming left V 10 bases short and J 1 base short, with 13 bases between. This CDR3 has 13 residues. CDR3 bases: TGTGCCACCGCGGGACAGATCCAAGAGACCCAGTACTTC. Translated, it gives CATAGQIQETQYF.

The chain links TRBV6-5 to TRBJ1-2; TRBD1 is a possible D gene (6 bases). Germline CDR1 reads MNHEY; CDR2 reads SVGAGI. The ends were cut back, 5 bases at V and 4 bases at J, with 17 bases in the middle. The CDR3 extends over 15 amino acids. CDR3 sequence (DNA): TGTGCCAGCAGTACCAAGCCAACAGGGACCTATGGCTACACCTTC. It encodes CASSTKPTGTYGYTF.

V and J are TRBV12-5 and TRBJ1-1; a weak D match, TRBD1 (5 bases). This CDR3 contains 15 residues. Trimming pared 0 bases from V and 4 bases from J, leaving 12 bases between. The V gene's germline CDR1 is LGHNT and CDR2 FRNRAP. The DNA of the CDR3 is TGTGCTAGTGGTTTGGTACTCGGAGGGGCCACTGAAGCTTTCTTT. Residues: CASGLVLGGATEAFF.

This clone was found a few times. This chain joins TRBV5-6 and TRBJ1-1, with 8 bases aligning to TRBD1. After removal of 4 bases from V and 4 bases from J, the junction contained 3 bases not matched to a gene. Germline CDR1 and CDR2: SGHDT and YYEEEE. The CDR3 runs 13 residues. The CDR3 sequence is CASSVTGVTEAFF. CDR3 nucleotide sequence: TGTGCCAGCAGCGTGACAGGGGTCACTGAAGCTTTCTTT.

The chain couples TRBV19 to TRBJ2-1, with 7 bases lining up with TRBD2. This CDR3 is 15 amino acids long. Germline assignment: CDR1 LNHDA and CDR2 SQIVND (reference sequence). The V gene end was trimmed by 2 bases and the J gene end by 8 bases; junction bases not matched to a gene: 9. CDR3 in amino acids: CASSISAGVKDEQFF. CDR3 DNA sequence: TGTGCCAGTAGTATATCGGCGGGGGTTAAAGATGAGCAGTTCTTC.

The rearrangement joins TRBV19 to TRBJ1-5; D perhaps matches TRBD1 (6 bases). V shed 5 bases and J shed 5 bases, with 10 bases lying between them. Germline V gene data show CDR1 as LNHDA and CDR2 as SQIVND (reference sequence). The CDR3 loop spans 13 amino acids. The CDR3 is CASSPTGDQPQHF. The CDR3 nucleotides are TGTGCCAGTAGTCCGACAGGAGATCAGCCCCAGCATTTT.

The chain combines TRBV4-1 with TRBJ2-3; 13 nucleotides agree with TRBD2. CDR3 length: 17 amino acids. V shed 1 base and J 1 base; nucleotides not matched to a gene: 2. Germline V gene data show CDR1 as MGHRA and CDR2 as YSYEKL. CDR3 coding DNA: TGCGCCAGCAGCCAAGGCGGGACTAGCGGGGGCACAGATACGCAGTATTTT. This sequence encodes CASSQGGTSGGTDTQYF.

The chain recombines TRBV9 with TRBJ2-5, with 8 bases identical to TRBD1. After removal of 3 bases from V and 5 bases from J, the junction contained 12 bases not matched to a gene. Germline values: CDR1 SGDLS, CDR2 YYNGEE. This CDR3 spans 16 amino acids. CDR3 nucleotides: TGTGCCAGCAGCGCCCGGACAGGGCAGAGTTGGGAGACCCAGTACTTC. Protein sequence: CASSARTGQSWETQYF.

This clone was observed once. The V call is TRBV6-1, the J call TRBJ1-5; 11 bases are a match to TRBD1. V was clipped by 2 bases and J by 0 bases; unmatched bases: 15. CDR3 length equals 21 residues. Germline-derived CDR1 and CDR2 are MNHNS and SASEGT. The CDR3 loop is CASSEQGWWTGGPYSNQPQHF. The CDR3 bases are TGTGCCAGCAGTGAACAGGGGTGGTGGACAGGGGGCCCTTATAGCAATCAGCCCCAGCATTTT.

The chain couples TRBV2 to TRBJ1-2; 8 nucleotides align to TRBD1. CDR3 length equals 15 residues. V shed 4 bases, J shed 4 bases, and the junction held 8 bases outside the gene matches. Germline assignment: CDR1 SNHLY and CDR2 FYNNEI. This CDR3 reads CASSGRTDRGYGYTF. DNA for the CDR3: TGTGCCAGCAGTGGACGTACTGACAGGGGCTATGGCTACACCTTC.

This rearrangement joins TRBV10-2 to TRBJ1-3; 7 nucleotides line up with TRBD1. V lost 0 bases, J lost 0 bases, and 5 bases stayed unmatched. This CDR3 region has 17 residues. Germline CDR1 WSHSY, CDR2 SAAADI. The CDR3 DNA reads TGCGCCAGCAGTGAGTCGGGACAGTTATTCTCTGGAAACACCATATATTTT. This gives the protein CASSESGQLFSGNTIYF.

The chain joins TRBV5-1 to TRBJ1-2, with TRBD1 as a possible D gene (6 bases). Germline V gene lookup returns CDR1 SGHRS and CDR2 YFSETQ. V lost 0 bases and J lost 4, with 13 bases in between. CDR3 length: 15 residues. The CDR3 spells CASSLVGGRGYGYTF. DNA of the CDR3: TGCGCCAGCAGCTTGGTAGGGGGAAGAGGCTATGGCTACACCTTC.